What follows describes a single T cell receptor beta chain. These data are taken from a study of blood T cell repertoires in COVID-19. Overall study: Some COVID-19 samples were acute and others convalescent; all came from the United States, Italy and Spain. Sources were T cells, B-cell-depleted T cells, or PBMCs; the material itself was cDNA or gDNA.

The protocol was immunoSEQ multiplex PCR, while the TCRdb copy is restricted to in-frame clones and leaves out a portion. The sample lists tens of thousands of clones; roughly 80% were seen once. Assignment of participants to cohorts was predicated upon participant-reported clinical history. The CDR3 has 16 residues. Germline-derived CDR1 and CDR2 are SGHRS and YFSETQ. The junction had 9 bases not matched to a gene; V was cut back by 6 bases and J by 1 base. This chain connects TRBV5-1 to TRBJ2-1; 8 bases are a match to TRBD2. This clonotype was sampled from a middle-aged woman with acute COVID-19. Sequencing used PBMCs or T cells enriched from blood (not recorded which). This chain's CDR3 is CASKEAAGASYNEQFF. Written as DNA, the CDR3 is TGCGCCAGCAAGGAAGCAGCGGGGGCATCCTACAATGAGCAGTTCTTC. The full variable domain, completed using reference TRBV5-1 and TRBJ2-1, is KAGVTQTPRYLIKTRGQQVTLSCSPISGHRSVSWYQQTPGQGLQFLFEYFSETQRNKGNFPGRFSGRQFSNSRSEMNVSTLELGDSALYLCASKEAAGASYNEQFFGPGTRLTVL.